The T cell receptor beta chain described here comes from a study of blood T cell repertoires in COVID-19. Using immunoSEQ multiplex PCR, the repertoire was profiled, and TCRdb retains in-frame clones only, with some absent. The table shows some 320,000 clones, with over 90% occurring only once. The V segment lost 1 base and the J segment 1 base; nucleotides outside the gene matches: 1. Germline CDR1 reads SGHVS; CDR2 reads FNYEAQ. The CDR3 covers 15 residues. This receptor was taken from a woman aged 30 to 39 who had been exposed to COVID-19. Sequenced material: PBMCs or T cells enriched from blood (not recorded which). V and J are TRBV7-6 and TRBJ1-5; 7 bases line up with TRBD1. Written as DNA, the CDR3 is TGTGCCAGCAGCTTAGACAGGGGCAGCAATCAGCCCCAGCATTTT. It yields the protein CASSLDRGSNQPQHF.